This TCR beta chain was found in a study of metastatic and nonmetastatic thyroid tumors. Whole-study findings and limits: According to reports, the diversity of TCR beta was significantly higher in malignant thyroid tumors than in benign nodules, and this held in both blood and tumor samples.

No treatment of any kind had been given to any patient before thyroid surgery. Using MiXCR, TCRdb reanalyzed the PCR reads. The sample yields tens of thousands of clones, around 4% seen once. The CDR3 spans 16 residues. Trimming took off 8 bases at V and 7 bases at J, with 27 bases between the two ends. From germline, CDR1 is MNHEY and CDR2 SMNVEV (reference sequence). Comment on this clone: No antigen is known for it.

The rearrangement joins TRBV27 to TRBJ2-7; D is perhaps TRBD2 (6 bases). What was sequenced was blood. The source of this sequence is a female donor with papillary thyroid cancer or a benign thyroid nodule (not recorded which). Some clones in this sample may be carry-over from other donors' samples. The DNA for the CDR3 is TGTGCCAGCGTTGCGTTAGTGGGAGCCCCCCGGGGGGAGCAGTACTTC. Translating it yields CASVALVGAPRGEQYF.